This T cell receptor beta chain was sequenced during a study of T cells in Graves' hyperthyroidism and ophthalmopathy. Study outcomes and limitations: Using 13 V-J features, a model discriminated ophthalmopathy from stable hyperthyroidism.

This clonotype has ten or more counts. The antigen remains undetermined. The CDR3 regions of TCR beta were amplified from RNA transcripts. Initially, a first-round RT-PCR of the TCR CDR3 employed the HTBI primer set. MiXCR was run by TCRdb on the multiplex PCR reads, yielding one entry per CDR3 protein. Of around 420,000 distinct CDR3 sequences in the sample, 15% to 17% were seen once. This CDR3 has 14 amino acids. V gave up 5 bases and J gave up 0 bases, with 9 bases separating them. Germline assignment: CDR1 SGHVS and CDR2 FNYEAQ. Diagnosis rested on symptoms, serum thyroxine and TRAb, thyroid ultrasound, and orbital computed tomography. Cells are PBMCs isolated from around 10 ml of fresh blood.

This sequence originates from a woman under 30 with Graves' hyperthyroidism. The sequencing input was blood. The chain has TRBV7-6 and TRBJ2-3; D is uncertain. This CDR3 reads CASSPEFSTDTQYF. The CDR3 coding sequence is TGTGCCAGCAGCCCGGAATTTAGCACAGATACGCAGTATTTT. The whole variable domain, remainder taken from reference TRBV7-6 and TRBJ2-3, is GAGVSQSPRYKVTKRGQDVALRCDPISGHVSLYWYRQALGQGPEFLTYFNYEAQQDKSGLPNDRFSAERPEGSISTLTIQRTEQRDSAMYRCASSPEFSTDTQYFGPGTRLTVL.